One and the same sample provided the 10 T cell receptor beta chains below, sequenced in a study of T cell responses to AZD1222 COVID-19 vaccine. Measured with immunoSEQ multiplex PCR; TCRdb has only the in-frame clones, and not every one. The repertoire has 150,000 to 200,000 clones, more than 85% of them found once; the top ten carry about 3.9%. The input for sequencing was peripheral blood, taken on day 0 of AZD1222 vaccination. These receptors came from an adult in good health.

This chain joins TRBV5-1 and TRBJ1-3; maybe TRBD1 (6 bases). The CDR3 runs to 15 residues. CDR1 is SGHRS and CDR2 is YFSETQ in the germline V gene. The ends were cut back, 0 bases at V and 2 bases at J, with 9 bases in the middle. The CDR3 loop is CASSLAAGAGNTIYF. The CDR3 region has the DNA TGCGCCAGCAGCTTGGCGGCAGGGGCTGGAAACACCATATATTTT.

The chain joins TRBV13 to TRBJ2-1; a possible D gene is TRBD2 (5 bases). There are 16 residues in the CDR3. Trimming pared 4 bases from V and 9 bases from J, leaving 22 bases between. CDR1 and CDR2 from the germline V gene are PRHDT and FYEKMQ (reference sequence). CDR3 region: CASSSLDAGIAGEQFF. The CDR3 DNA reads TGTGCCAGCAGCTCACTAGATGCCGGAATAGCCGGTGAGCAGTTCTTC.

CDR3 region: CASSRNRGVGGNQPQHF. CDR3 nucleotide sequence: TGTGCCAGCAGTCGGAACCGGGGGGTCGGCGGCAATCAGCCCCAGCATTTT. The chain joins TRBV6-6 to TRBJ1-5; tentatively, D is TRBD1 (5 bases). CDR1 and CDR2 (germline): MNHNY, SVGAGI (reference sequence). Trimming cost V 5 bases and J 2 bases, with 19 bases left between them. CDR3 length: 17 amino acids.

The CDR3 protein is CASSWTSGTYEHF. CDR3 in DNA: TGTGCCAGCAGTTGGACTTCCGGGACCTACGAGCATTTT. V gene TRBV27 combines with J gene TRBJ1-5; the D gene is possibly TRBD1 (5 bases). Between the trimmed V and J ends, which lost 4 bases and 14 bases, there was a span of 18 bases. CDR3 length: 13 residues. Germline assignment: CDR1 MNHEY and CDR2 SMNVEV (reference sequence).

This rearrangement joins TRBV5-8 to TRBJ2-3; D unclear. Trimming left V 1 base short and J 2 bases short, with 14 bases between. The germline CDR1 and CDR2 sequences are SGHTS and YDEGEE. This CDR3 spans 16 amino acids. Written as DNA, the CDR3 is TGTGCCAGCAGCTTGAGTGGCAGATACTCCACAGATACGCAGTATTTT. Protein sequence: CASSLSGRYSTDTQYF.

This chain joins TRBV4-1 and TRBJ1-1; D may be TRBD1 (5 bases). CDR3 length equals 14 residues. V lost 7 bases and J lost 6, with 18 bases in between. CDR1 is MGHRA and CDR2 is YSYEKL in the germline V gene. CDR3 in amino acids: CASNPQAGVSEAFF. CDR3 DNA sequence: TGCGCCAGCAACCCCCAAGCGGGGGTGTCTGAAGCTTTCTTT.

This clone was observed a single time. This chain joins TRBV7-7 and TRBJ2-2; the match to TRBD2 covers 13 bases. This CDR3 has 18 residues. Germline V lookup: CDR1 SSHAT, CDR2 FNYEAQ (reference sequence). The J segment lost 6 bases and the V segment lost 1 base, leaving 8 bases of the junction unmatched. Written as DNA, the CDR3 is TGTGCCAGCAGCTTAGGCACTAGCGGGGGGGATCTGTCCGGGGAGCTGTTTTTT. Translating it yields CASSLGTSGGDLSGELFF.

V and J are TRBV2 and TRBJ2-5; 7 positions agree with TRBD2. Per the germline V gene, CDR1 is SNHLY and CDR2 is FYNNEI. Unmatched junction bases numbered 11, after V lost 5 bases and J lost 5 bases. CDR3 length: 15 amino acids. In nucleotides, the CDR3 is TGTGCCAGCAGTTTATGGCGGCGGGAGCGGGAGACCCAGTACTTC. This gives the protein CASSLWRRERETQYF.

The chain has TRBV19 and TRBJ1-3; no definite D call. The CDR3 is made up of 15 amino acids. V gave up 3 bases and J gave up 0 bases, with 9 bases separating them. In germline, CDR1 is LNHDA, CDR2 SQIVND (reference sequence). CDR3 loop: CASSISRDSGNTIYF. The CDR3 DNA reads TGTGCCAGTAGTATTTCACGGGACTCTGGAAACACCATATATTTT.

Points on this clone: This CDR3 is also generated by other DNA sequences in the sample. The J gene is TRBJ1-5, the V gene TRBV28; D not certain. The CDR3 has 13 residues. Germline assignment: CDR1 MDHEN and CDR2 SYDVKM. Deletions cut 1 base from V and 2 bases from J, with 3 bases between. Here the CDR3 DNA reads TGTGCCAGCAGTTTATCAGGCAATCAGCCCCAGCATTTT. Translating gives CASSLSGNQPQHF.